This T cell receptor (beta chain) was captured in a study of blood T cell repertoires in COVID-19. Study-wide context: Italy, Spain and the United States were the sources of the convalescent and acute COVID-19 samples.

Sequenced by immunoSEQ multiplex PCR; TCRdb stores in-frame clones only, minus some. Of 200,000 to 300,000 clones in the sample, more than 75% were seen once. Germline V gene lookup returns CDR1 GTSNPN and CDR2 SVGIG (reference sequence). CDR3 length: 13 amino acids. The germline V and J ends were trimmed by 3 bases and 5 bases, with 13 bases remaining between them. The V call is TRBV30, the J call TRBJ2-5, with D possibly TRBD1 on 6 matching bases. What was sequenced was peripheral blood. This sequence originates from a middle-aged woman who had recovered from COVID-19. The CDR3 coding sequence is TGTGCCTGGAGACAGGGCCCAGGGGAGACCCAGTACTTC. This gives the protein CAWRQGPGETQYF.